Below, 10 T cell receptor beta chains from the same sample are listed, as sequenced in a study of OX40 agonist ivuxolimab in advanced cancers. Libraries came from the immunoSEQ multiplex PCR assay. Held by TCRdb, this immuneACCESS table contains in-frame sequences only and omits some clones. Under half of the omission traces to an unresolved V gene where checked; the cause of the rest is unknown. The sample includes 60,000 to 90,000 clones, with around 80% observed a single time. The ten largest account for 0.4% to 0.5% of the sample. Specimen: CD4+ or CD8+ T cells sorted from blood, collected in a trial of the OX40 agonist ivuxolimab. These receptors were obtained from an adult with an advanced solid tumor such as melanoma, head and neck, liver or kidney cancer.

The chain couples TRBV5-4 to TRBJ2-2; D possibly corresponds to TRBD1 (5 bases). The CDR3 has 15 residues. The germline CDR1 and CDR2 sequences are SGHNT and YYREEE (reference sequence). V lost 4 bases to trimming and J lost 0 bases, with 10 bases between them. CDR3 nucleotides: TGTGCCAGCAGCACTGGGGCGACGAACACCGGGGAGCTGTTTTTT. This encodes CASSTGATNTGELFF.

The chain has TRBV18 and TRBJ2-3, with 8 bases aligning to TRBD2. V gave up 3 bases and J gave up 6 bases; unmatched junction bases: 8. Germline V gene data show CDR1 as KGHSH and CDR2 as LQKENI. There are 15 residues in the CDR3. The CDR3, as DNA: TGTGCCAGCTCACCGGCTAGCGGGCCCCCGGATACGCAGTATTTT. It specifies CASSPASGPPDTQYF.

This sequence joins TRBV29-1 and TRBJ2-4, with a weak D call TRBD1 (6 bases). This CDR3 spans 14 amino acids. Germline loops: CDR1 SQVTM, CDR2 ANQGSEA. Trimming removed 6 bases at V and 8 bases at J, with 20 bases between. The CDR3 sequence: CSVTRDTKWDIQYF. CDR3 sequence (DNA): TGCAGCGTGACCCGGGACACAAAGTGGGACATTCAGTACTTC.

The chain joins TRBV5-4 to TRBJ1-2; D may be TRBD1 (6 bases). V was pared by 0 bases and J by 7 bases, with 10 bases between. Germline CDR1 and CDR2: SGHNT and YYREEE (reference sequence). The CDR3 length is 13 residues. The CDR3 bases are TGTGCCAGCAGCTTGGGCAGGGGAGGTGGCTACACCTTC. Its translation: CASSLGRGGGYTF. The full variable domain, completed using reference TRBV5-4 and TRBJ1-2, is ETGVTQSPTHLIKTRGQQVTLRCSSQSGHNTVSWYQQALGQGPQFIFQYYREEENGRGNFPPRFSGLQFPNYSSELNVNALELDDSALYLCASSLGRGGGYTFGSGTRLTVV.

This chain joins TRBV15 and TRBJ1-1; 7 bases map to TRBD1. The CDR3 runs to 19 residues. V gave up 1 base and J gave up 7 bases; unmatched junction bases: 21. Germline V CDR1 and CDR2: LNHNV, YYDKDF (reference sequence). CDR3 coding DNA: TGTGCCACCAGCAGAGTGGGACAGATAACAGGACAGGTGGCGGGTGAAGCTTTCTTT. This translates into CATSRVGQITGQVAGEAFF.

The chain combines TRBV7-9 with TRBJ2-5; 9 bases fit TRBD2. The germline V gene has CDR1 SEHNR and CDR2 FQNEAQ (reference sequence). The ends lost 6 bases at V and 5 bases at J; junction bases unmatched: 10. This CDR3 comprises 15 residues. As DNA, the CDR3 is TGTGCCAGCAGTAAAGCGGGAGGTGGGCAGGAGACCCAGTACTTC. Translating it yields CASSKAGGGQETQYF. Combining the CDR3 with reference TRBV7-9 and TRBJ2-5 gives the whole variable domain DTGVSQNPRHKITKRGQNVTFRCDPISEHNRLYWYRQTLGQGPEFLTYFQNEAQLEKSRLLSDRFSAERPKGSFSTLEIQRTEQGDSAMYLCASSKAGGGQETQYFGPGTRLLVL.

The chain links TRBV21-1 to TRBJ1-1. TRBV21-1 is a known pseudogene. The CDR3 length is 14 residues. CDR3 in amino acids: CASSKRDPNTEAFF. The CDR3 region has the DNA TGTGCCAGCAGCAAAAGAGACCCGAACACTGAAGCTTTCTTT.

On this clone: The same CDR3 also results from other DNA sequences found in this sample. This rearrangement joins TRBV2 to TRBJ2-1, with D perhaps matching TRBD1 (5 bases). The CDR3 runs to 13 residues. Germline V gene lookup returns CDR1 SNHLY and CDR2 FYNNEI. The ends were cut back, 8 bases at V and 0 bases at J, with 8 bases in the middle. CDR3 amino acids: CASRQLSYNEQFF. CDR3 bases: TGTGCCAGCCGACAGCTCTCCTACAATGAGCAGTTCTTC.

The chain is built from TRBV5-1 and TRBJ2-3; 7 bases are a match to TRBD1. The CDR3 extends over 15 amino acids. The junction had 9 bases not matched to a gene; V was cut back by 2 bases and J by 6 bases. Germline CDR1 SGHRS, CDR2 YFSETQ. The CDR3 DNA follows: TGCGCCAGCAGCTTATCCGGGACAGTCGGGGATACGCAGTATTTT. Translating gives CASSLSGTVGDTQYF.

This chain uses TRBV19 with TRBJ1-1; 9 positions match TRBD1. CDR1 is LNHDA, CDR2 SQIVND, per germline (reference sequence). The V gene end was trimmed by 6 bases and the J gene end by 6 bases; junction bases not matched to a gene: 8. The CDR3 extends over 14 amino acids. CDR3 amino acids: CASRPGTGISEAFF. The CDR3 DNA reads TGTGCCAGTAGGCCCGGGACAGGGATATCTGAAGCTTTCTTT.